The rows below give T cell receptor beta chains drawn from one sample of a study of blood T cell repertoires in COVID-19. TCRdb's table, derived via immunoSEQ multiplex PCR, lists solely in-frame clones and lacks some. The data show 250,000 to 300,000 clones, about 86% seen once. The source material was PBMCs or T cells enriched from blood (not recorded which). Receptors originate from a young man with acute COVID-19. Both conserved end residues are part of each CDR3. Each record gives: D gene, V gene, J gene, CDR3 length, clone size, CDR3 DNA, CDR3 protein. D genes are given only for firm matches. Some rows mark clone size as missing; the rest say once, few, many or name a class of expanded clone.

D gene: .; V gene: TRBV3-1/TRBV3-2; J gene: TRBJ1-6; CDR3 length: 14; clone size: .; CDR3 DNA: TGTGCCAGCAGAGAAAGGACTTATAATTCACCCCTCCACTTT; CDR3 protein: CASRERTYNSPLHF
D gene: TRBD2; V gene: TRBV5-1; J gene: TRBJ2-1; CDR3 length: 15; clone size: .; CDR3 DNA: TGCGCCAGCAGCTCAGGAGCGGGGAATAGGAATGAGCAGTTCTTC; CDR3 protein: CASSSGAGNRNEQFF
D gene: TRBD1; V gene: TRBV2; J gene: TRBJ2-1; CDR3 length: 13; clone size: .; CDR3 DNA: TGTGCCACGTCAGGGGGATCCTACAATGAGCAGTTCTTC; CDR3 protein: CATSGGSYNEQFF
D gene: .; V gene: TRBV28; J gene: TRBJ1-6; CDR3 length: 12; clone size: .; CDR3 DNA: TGTGCCAGCAGTTCCGGGACACAACCCCTCCACTTT; CDR3 protein: CASSSGTQPLHF
D gene: .; V gene: TRBV5-6; J gene: TRBJ1-2; CDR3 length: 14; clone size: .; CDR3 DNA: TGTGCCAGCAGCTTACAGGGTAGAGGGTATGGCTACACCTTC; CDR3 protein: CASSLQGRGYGYTF
D gene: .; V gene: TRBV29-1; J gene: TRBJ2-2; CDR3 length: 12; clone size: .; CDR3 DNA: TGCAGCGTTGGTCGAGTACCCGGGGAGCTGTTTTTT; CDR3 protein: CSVGRVPGELFF
D gene: TRBD2; V gene: TRBV6-4; J gene: TRBJ2-1; CDR3 length: 16; clone size: .; CDR3 DNA: TGTGCCAGCAGTGACTCTGCACTAGCGGATTACAATGAGCAGTTCTTC; CDR3 protein: CASSDSALADYNEQFF
D gene: TRBD1; V gene: TRBV5-4; J gene: TRBJ2-3; CDR3 length: 16; clone size: .; CDR3 DNA: TGTGCCAGCAGCTTTCGCCCGACAGGGCTCACAGATACGCAGTATTTT; CDR3 protein: CASSFRPTGLTDTQYF
D gene: .; V gene: TRBV11-3; J gene: TRBJ1-6; CDR3 length: 15; clone size: once; CDR3 DNA: TGTGCCAGCAGCTTATCAGGGTCTCATAATTCACCCCTCCACTTT; CDR3 protein: CASSLSGSHNSPLHF
D gene: .; V gene: TRBV7-9; J gene: TRBJ2-1; CDR3 length: 15; clone size: .; CDR3 DNA: TGTGCCAGCAGCCTTAAGCGTGGGACTTACAATGAGCAGTTCTTC; CDR3 protein: CASSLKRGTYNEQFF
D gene: .; V gene: TRBV18; J gene: TRBJ1-1; CDR3 length: 12; clone size: .; CDR3 DNA: TGTGCCAGCTCACCATGGGGGGATGAAGCTTTCTTT; CDR3 protein: CASSPWGDEAFF
D gene: .; V gene: TRBV13; J gene: TRBJ2-6; CDR3 length: 13; clone size: .; CDR3 DNA: TGTGCGAGCATCGGGGTTGGGGCCAACGTCCTGACTTTC; CDR3 protein: CASIGVGANVLTF
D gene: .; V gene: TRBV5-1; J gene: TRBJ2-5; CDR3 length: 14; clone size: .; CDR3 DNA: TGCGCCAGCAGCTTGGCCCTAGGGGGAAAGACCCAGTACTTC; CDR3 protein: CASSLALGGKTQYF
D gene: .; V gene: TRBV18; J gene: TRBJ1-1; CDR3 length: 14; clone size: .; CDR3 DNA: TGTGCCAGCTCACCCAGGGGTCGGGACACTGAAGCTTTCTTT; CDR3 protein: CASSPRGRDTEAFF
D gene: .; V gene: TRBV9; J gene: TRBJ2-3; CDR3 length: 13; clone size: .; CDR3 DNA: TGTGCCAGCAGCGTAGCTGTCACAGATACGCAGTATTTT; CDR3 protein: CASSVAVTDTQYF
D gene: .; V gene: TRBV30; J gene: TRBJ2-2; CDR3 length: 15; clone size: .; CDR3 DNA: TGTGCCTGGAGGGCGACAAACGCGAACACCGGGGAGCTGTTTTTT; CDR3 protein: CAWRATNANTGELFF
D gene: .; V gene: TRBV19; J gene: TRBJ2-5; CDR3 length: 14; clone size: .; CDR3 DNA: TGTGCCAGTAGGGACGGGGGACCCCAAGAGACCCAGTACTTC; CDR3 protein: CASRDGGPQETQYF
D gene: TRBD1; V gene: TRBV29-1; J gene: TRBJ1-2; CDR3 length: 13; clone size: .; CDR3 DNA: TGCAGCGTTAGTGGACAGGGGGATTATGGCTACACCTTC; CDR3 protein: CSVSGQGDYGYTF
D gene: .; V gene: TRBV6-1; J gene: TRBJ1-1; CDR3 length: 13; clone size: .; CDR3 DNA: TGTGCCAGCAGTGAAATAGAGAACACTGAAGCTTTCTTT; CDR3 protein: CASSEIENTEAFF
D gene: TRBD1; V gene: TRBV25-1; J gene: TRBJ1-1; CDR3 length: 14; clone size: .; CDR3 DNA: TGTGCCAGCAGCCGACAGGGACCGAACACTGAAGCTTTCTTT; CDR3 protein: CASSRQGPNTEAFF
D gene: TRBD1; V gene: TRBV4-3; J gene: TRBJ1-4; CDR3 length: 15; clone size: .; CDR3 DNA: TGCGCCAGCAGCCAAAGATCGACAGGGGATGAAAAACTGTTTTTT; CDR3 protein: CASSQRSTGDEKLFF
D gene: TRBD1; V gene: TRBV15; J gene: TRBJ1-6; CDR3 length: 20; clone size: .; CDR3 DNA: TGTGCCACCAGCAGAGGGGCAATATTAAACCGGGACAGGGTAGGGTCACCCCTCCACTTT; CDR3 protein: CATSRGAILNRDRVGSPLHF
D gene: .; V gene: TRBV28; J gene: TRBJ1-1; CDR3 length: 14; clone size: .; CDR3 DNA: TGTGCCCACGGCGGGGGGGCATCCATAACTGAAGCTTTCTTT; CDR3 protein: CAHGGGASITEAFF
D gene: .; V gene: TRBV27; J gene: TRBJ1-4; CDR3 length: 14; clone size: .; CDR3 DNA: TGTGCCAGCAGTGAGACGACCAGGAATGAAAAACTGTTTTTT; CDR3 protein: CASSETTRNEKLFF
D gene: .; V gene: TRBV5-1; J gene: TRBJ1-4; CDR3 length: 17; clone size: .; CDR3 DNA: TGCGCCAGCAGCTTGGGGGCCGCACCCCCAACTAATGAAAAACTGTTTTTT; CDR3 protein: CASSLGAAPPTNEKLFF
D gene: TRBD1; V gene: TRBV18; J gene: TRBJ1-6; CDR3 length: 13; clone size: .; CDR3 DNA: TGTGCCAGCTCACCGCAGGGGGGTTCACCCCTCCACTTT; CDR3 protein: CASSPQGGSPLHF
D gene: .; V gene: TRBV6-1; J gene: TRBJ1-2; CDR3 length: 11; clone size: few; CDR3 DNA: TGTGCCAGCAGTGAGACAGGTGCCAACACCTTC; CDR3 protein: CASSETGANTF
D gene: TRBD1; V gene: TRBV14; J gene: TRBJ1-4; CDR3 length: 14; clone size: .; CDR3 DNA: TGTGCCAGCAGCACCGGGACAGTAAATGAAAAACTGTTTTTT; CDR3 protein: CASSTGTVNEKLFF
D gene: .; V gene: TRBV5-1; J gene: TRBJ1-1; CDR3 length: 19; clone size: .; CDR3 DNA: TGTGCCAGCAGCTTGTATACAGGCGATTGGCGGGGAATGAACACTGAAGCTTTCTTT; CDR3 protein: CASSLYTGDWRGMNTEAFF
D gene: TRBD1; V gene: TRBV6-5; J gene: TRBJ2-5; CDR3 length: 15; clone size: .; CDR3 DNA: TGTGCCAGCAGAAGACCGGGACAGCCAAAAGAGACCCAGTACTTC; CDR3 protein: CASRRPGQPKETQYF
D gene: TRBD1; V gene: TRBV14; J gene: TRBJ1-4; CDR3 length: 16; clone size: .; CDR3 DNA: TGTGCCAGCAGCCAACCCGACAGGGTCGGCAATGAAAAACTGTTTTTT; CDR3 protein: CASSQPDRVGNEKLFF
D gene: TRBD1; V gene: TRBV29-1; J gene: TRBJ1-3; CDR3 length: 19; clone size: .; CDR3 DNA: TGCAGCGTTGCGTTATCCGGGACAGGGGCCACTCTCTCTGGAAACACCATATATTTT; CDR3 protein: CSVALSGTGATLSGNTIYF
D gene: TRBD2; V gene: TRBV9; J gene: TRBJ2-1; CDR3 length: 16; clone size: .; CDR3 DNA: TGTGCCAGCAGCGTAACCAGCGGGGGGGGTTACAATGAGCAGTTCTTC; CDR3 protein: CASSVTSGGGYNEQFF
D gene: .; V gene: TRBV20-1; J gene: TRBJ1-6; CDR3 length: 13; clone size: .; CDR3 DNA: TGCAGTGCTAGTGGGTCTTCGGATTCACCCCTCCACTTT; CDR3 protein: CSASGSSDSPLHF
D gene: .; V gene: TRBV11-2; J gene: TRBJ1-2; CDR3 length: 12; clone size: .; CDR3 DNA: TGTGCCAGCAGGAAAGGGGGGGAGGGCTACACCTTC; CDR3 protein: CASRKGGEGYTF
D gene: TRBD1; V gene: TRBV30; J gene: TRBJ1-5; CDR3 length: 15; clone size: .; CDR3 DNA: TGTGCCTGGAGTGACCGGACAGGGGATTTGCAGCCCCAGCATTTT; CDR3 protein: CAWSDRTGDLQPQHF
D gene: TRBD2; V gene: TRBV27; J gene: TRBJ2-2; CDR3 length: 14; clone size: .; CDR3 DNA: TGTGCCAGCAGCCGGGGACTAGACACCGGGGAGCTGTTTTTT; CDR3 protein: CASSRGLDTGELFF
D gene: TRBD1; V gene: TRBV5-1; J gene: TRBJ2-1; CDR3 length: 13; clone size: .; CDR3 DNA: TGCGCCAGCAGCTCACAGGGGAACAATGAGCAGTTCTTC; CDR3 protein: CASSSQGNNEQFF
D gene: TRBD1; V gene: TRBV27; J gene: TRBJ2-2; CDR3 length: 16; clone size: .; CDR3 DNA: TGTGCCAGCAGTTTATCGGAACAGGGGTACACCGGGGAGCTGTTTTTT; CDR3 protein: CASSLSEQGYTGELFF
D gene: TRBD1; V gene: TRBV7-2; J gene: TRBJ1-2; CDR3 length: 14; clone size: .; CDR3 DNA: TGTGCCAGCAGCTATCGGACAGGGGAGTATGGCTACACCTTC; CDR3 protein: CASSYRTGEYGYTF
D gene: .; V gene: TRBV9; J gene: TRBJ1-2; CDR3 length: 15; clone size: .; CDR3 DNA: TGTGCCAGCAGCGTAATGCCAGGGCAGGGCTATGGCTACACCTTC; CDR3 protein: CASSVMPGQGYGYTF
D gene: TRBD2; V gene: TRBV19; J gene: TRBJ2-3; CDR3 length: 14; clone size: .; CDR3 DNA: TGTGCCAGTAGGCTAGCGGGAGGGTCAGATACGCAGTATTTT; CDR3 protein: CASRLAGGSDTQYF
D gene: .; V gene: TRBV5-4; J gene: TRBJ2-1; CDR3 length: 12; clone size: .; CDR3 DNA: TGTGCCAGCAGTAGGGGCCACAATGAGCAGTTCTTC; CDR3 protein: CASSRGHNEQFF
D gene: TRBD2; V gene: TRBV7-8; J gene: TRBJ2-2; CDR3 length: 17; clone size: .; CDR3 DNA: TGTGCCAGCAGCTTAGTCTCCAGCGGGATGAACACCGGGGAGCTGTTTTTT; CDR3 protein: CASSLVSSGMNTGELFF
D gene: TRBD1; V gene: TRBV7-9; J gene: TRBJ1-4; CDR3 length: 14; clone size: .; CDR3 DNA: TGTGCCAGCAGCTTATCAGGGGGCGCAGAAAAACTGTTTTTT; CDR3 protein: CASSLSGGAEKLFF
D gene: .; V gene: TRBV7-9; J gene: TRBJ1-1; CDR3 length: 10; clone size: .; CDR3 DNA: TGTGCCAGCAGCCTCACTGAAGCTTTCTTT; CDR3 protein: CASSLTEAFF
D gene: .; V gene: TRBV2; J gene: TRBJ1-6; CDR3 length: 15; clone size: once; CDR3 DNA: TGTGCCAGCAGCTTCGCGGCGGTAAATAATTCACCCCTCCACTTT; CDR3 protein: CASSFAAVNNSPLHF
D gene: TRBD2; V gene: TRBV6-6; J gene: TRBJ2-1; CDR3 length: 13; clone size: .; CDR3 DNA: TGTGCCAGCTCTAAGGCGGGGGGGAATGAGCAGTTCTTC; CDR3 protein: CASSKAGGNEQFF
D gene: TRBD2; V gene: TRBV28; J gene: TRBJ2-1; CDR3 length: 16; clone size: .; CDR3 DNA: TGTGCCAGCAGCCCAGCTAGCGGGAGGGCCGGAAATGAGCAGTTCTTC; CDR3 protein: CASSPASGRAGNEQFF
D gene: .; V gene: TRBV6-1; J gene: TRBJ1-3; CDR3 length: 19; clone size: few; CDR3 DNA: TGTGCCAGCAGTGAAGGGTTTTGGGTGGGGGCAAGAAAAGGAAACACCATATATTTT; CDR3 protein: CASSEGFWVGARKGNTIYF
D gene: TRBD2; V gene: TRBV9; J gene: TRBJ2-1; CDR3 length: 18; clone size: .; CDR3 DNA: TGTGCCAGCAGCTCCGACTATTTAAAGCGGGAGGAGGGGAATGAGCAGTTCTTC; CDR3 protein: CASSSDYLKREEGNEQFF
D gene: TRBD2; V gene: TRBV5-5; J gene: TRBJ2-3; CDR3 length: 15; clone size: .; CDR3 DNA: TGTGCCAGCAGCTCGACTAGCGCCACCACAGATACGCAGTATTTT; CDR3 protein: CASSSTSATTDTQYF
D gene: .; V gene: TRBV11-2; J gene: TRBJ1-2; CDR3 length: 17; clone size: .; CDR3 DNA: TGTGCCAGCAGCTTAGGTCGTACAGGGAAGAATTTAGGTGGCTACACCTTC; CDR3 protein: CASSLGRTGKNLGGYTF
D gene: TRBD2; V gene: TRBV7-2; J gene: TRBJ2-2; CDR3 length: 17; clone size: .; CDR3 DNA: TGTGCCAGCAGCTTAGTGCGGCTAGCGGGAGCCACCGGGGAGCTGTTTTTT; CDR3 protein: CASSLVRLAGATGELFF
D gene: TRBD2; V gene: TRBV5-6; J gene: TRBJ2-3; CDR3 length: 15; clone size: few; CDR3 DNA: TGTGCCAGCAGCCCCACTAGCGGGAGCACAGATACGCAGTATTTT; CDR3 protein: CASSPTSGSTDTQYF
D gene: .; V gene: TRBV21-1; J gene: TRBJ1-1; CDR3 length: 15; clone size: .; CDR3 DNA: TGTGCCAGCAGCACCCTGGACTACCCGAACACTGAAGCTTTCTTT; CDR3 protein: CASSTLDYPNTEAFF